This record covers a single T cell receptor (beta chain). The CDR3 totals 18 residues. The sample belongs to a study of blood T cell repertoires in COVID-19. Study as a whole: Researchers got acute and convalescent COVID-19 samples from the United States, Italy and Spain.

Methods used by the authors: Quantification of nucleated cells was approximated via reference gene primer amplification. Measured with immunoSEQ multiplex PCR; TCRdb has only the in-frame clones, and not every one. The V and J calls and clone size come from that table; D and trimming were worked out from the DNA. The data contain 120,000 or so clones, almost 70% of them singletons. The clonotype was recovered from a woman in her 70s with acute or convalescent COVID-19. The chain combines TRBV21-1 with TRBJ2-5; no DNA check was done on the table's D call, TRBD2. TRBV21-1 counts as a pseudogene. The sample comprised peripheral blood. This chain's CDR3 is CASSKLRDTYASQETQYF. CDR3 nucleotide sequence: TGTGCCAGCAGCAAATTACGCGATACGTACGCCTCCCAAGAGACCCAGTACTTC.